Each of the 18 T cell receptor beta chains below was sequenced from the same sample in a study of early T cells in non-severe SARS-CoV-2 infection. TCRdb itself ran the 5' RACE reads through MiXCR, one entry per CDR3 protein. This sample has about 84,000 distinct CDR3 sequences, with around 10% found just once. The sequenced sample consisted of whole blood. Receptors originate from an adult who was a healthcare worker with PCR-confirmed SARS-CoV-2 infection or an uninfected control (not recorded which).

This clonotype was recorded a few times. Here the CDR3 DNA reads TGTGCCTGGAGTGGATCCGGACACAGCAATCAGCCCCAGCATTTT. Its protein is CAWSGSGHSNQPQHF. The V call is TRBV30, the J call TRBJ1-5; D might be TRBD1 (5 bases). Germline assignment: CDR1 GTSNPN and CDR2 SVGIG (reference sequence). Deletions cut 1 base from V and 1 base from J, with 11 bases between. The CDR3 length is 15 residues.

The table lists this clonotype with many counts. The gene calls are TRBV20-1 and TRBJ1-3; 8 bases line up with TRBD1. The CDR3 spans 15 residues. Trimming at V came to 0 bases and at J to 4 bases, leaving 5 bases not matched to a gene. Per the germline V gene, CDR1 is DFQATT and CDR2 is SNEGSKA (reference sequence). CDR3 nucleotide sequence: TGCAGTGCTAGAGACCAGGGGGCTGCAGGAAACACCATATATTTT. As protein: CSARDQGAAGNTIYF.

The table lists this clonotype with a few counts. This rearrangement joins TRBV3-1 to TRBJ2-7; the match to TRBD1 covers 7 bases. This CDR3 has 17 residues. Germline V gene sequence: CDR1 LGHDT, CDR2 YNNKEL (reference sequence). J gave up 3 bases and V 1 base, and 12 bases lay outside the gene matches. The chain's CDR3 is CASSQGRQGQRIYEQYF. The CDR3 region has the DNA TGTGCCAGCAGCCAAGGCCGACAGGGACAGAGAATCTACGAGCAGTACTTC.

This clonotype was seen ten or more times. The chain carries TRBV9 and TRBJ2-5; 8 bases align to TRBD2. The germline V gene has CDR1 SGDLS and CDR2 YYNGEE. V lost 5 bases and J lost 4; bases outside the gene matches: 16. This CDR3 is built from 17 residues. The CDR3 DNA is TGTGCCAGCAGTCCCACCTTCGGGAGGGCATTAGGAGAGACCCAGTACTTC. Encoded protein: CASSPTFGRALGETQYF.

J is TRBJ2-3 and V is TRBV6-2 or TRBV6-3, with 12 bases identical to TRBD2. There are 18 residues in the CDR3. V lost 10 bases, J lost 4 bases, and 18 bases stayed unmatched. Germline V gene sequence: CDR1 MNHEY, CDR2 SVGEGT. The CDR3 spells CATQPPSGRAARADTQYF. The CDR3 nucleotides read TGTGCCACCCAACCTCCTAGCGGGAGGGCCGCTCGCGCAGATACGCAGTATTTT.

The sample holds a few counts of this clonotype. The V call is TRBV24-1, the J call TRBJ1-1, with D possibly TRBD1 on 5 matching bases. This CDR3 comprises 13 residues. Trimming removed 7 bases at V and 4 bases at J, with 12 bases between. The V gene's germline CDR1 is KGHDR and CDR2 SFDVKD. CDR3 region: CATRAGFGTEAFF. CDR3 DNA sequence: TGTGCCACCAGAGCAGGGTTCGGCACTGAAGCTTTCTTT.

This clonotype was seen ten or more times. The CDR3 is CASSPDSGNTIYF. The CDR3 DNA follows: TGTGCCAGCAGTCCGGACAGTGGAAACACCATATATTTT. The chain couples TRBV2 to TRBJ1-3; D may be TRBD1 (6 bases). The CDR3 runs 13 residues. The V and J ends lost 5 bases and 3 bases respectively, with 8 bases between them. CDR1 is SNHLY, CDR2 FYNNEI, per germline. The full variable domain, its missing parts supplied by reference TRBV2 and TRBJ1-3, is EPEVTQTPSHQVTQMGQEVILRCVPISNHLYFYWYRQILGQKVEFLVSFYNNEISEKSEIFDDQFSVERPDGSNFTLKIRSTKLEDSAMYFCASSPDSGNTIYFGEGSWLTVV.

About this clonotype itself: A much larger clone differs by one base, so this may be a read error. The J gene is TRBJ2-5, the V gene TRBV7-2, with D perhaps being TRBD1 or TRBD2 (5 bases each). CDR3 length equals 14 residues. CDR1 and CDR2 from the germline V gene are SGHTA and FQGNSA. CDR3 nucleotide sequence: TGTGCCAGCAGCCCATGGACGTCGTTGGGGACCCAGCACTTC. Its translation is CASSPWTSLGTQHF.

The chain links TRBV5-1 to TRBJ2-3, with TRBD1 as a possible D gene (6 bases). CDR3 length: 14 amino acids. V lost 4 bases to trimming and J lost 5 bases, with 14 bases between them. In germline, CDR1 is SGHRS, CDR2 YFSETQ. The CDR3: CASSRSTGLDTQYF. The CDR3 DNA reads TGCGCCAGCAGCAGATCTACAGGGTTAGATACGCAGTATTTT. The full variable domain, with the rest looked up from reference TRBV5-1 and TRBJ2-3, is KAGVTQTPRYLIKTRGQQVTLSCSPISGHRSVSWYQQTPGQGLQFLFEYFSETQRNKGNFPGRFSGRQFSNSRSEMNVSTLELGDSALYLCASSRSTGLDTQYFGPGTRLTVL.

This clonotype was recorded many times. The V gene is TRBV6-5, the J gene TRBJ2-1, with unresolved D. V lost 2 bases to trimming and J lost 5 bases, with 10 bases between them. CDR1 and CDR2 from the germline V gene are MNHEY and SVGAGI. This CDR3 contains 14 residues. Here the CDR3 DNA reads TGTGCCAGCAGTTACACTACTACAAACAATGAGCAGTTCTTC. Translation: CASSYTTTNNEQFF.

In this sample, this clonotype turned up a few times. The rearrangement uses TRBV3-1 and TRBJ1-5, with 8 bases matching TRBD1. The CDR3 runs 17 residues. Trimming cost V 0 bases and J 2 bases; bases outside gene matches: 6. Germline assignment: CDR1 LGHDT and CDR2 YNNKEL (reference sequence). The CDR3 DNA reads as TGTGCCAGCAGCCAAGAATCGACAGGGGTCGGCAATCAGCCCCAGCATTTT. Amino acid sequence: CASSQESTGVGNQPQHF.

This rearrangement joins TRBV27 to TRBJ1-2, with 7 bases fitting TRBD1. CDR1 and CDR2 from the germline V gene are MNHEY and SMNVEV (reference sequence). The CDR3 contains 14 residues. J gave up 4 bases and V 5 bases, and 7 bases lay outside the gene matches. The CDR3 loop reads CASSPRQGRYGYTF. CDR3 DNA sequence: TGTGCCAGCAGTCCGCGACAGGGCCGCTATGGCTACACCTTC.

The chain carries TRBV29-1 and TRBJ2-1; D not certain. The CDR3 loop spans 14 amino acids. The V end lost 3 bases, the J end lost 0 bases, and 9 bases lay between the germline ends. Germline CDR1 reads SQVTM; CDR2 reads ANQGSEA. The CDR3 DNA reads as TGCAGCGTTGATACATGGCGCTCCTACAATGAGCAGTTCTTC. Translation: CSVDTWRSYNEQFF.

The V gene is TRBV5-5, the J gene TRBJ2-7; tentatively, D is TRBD2 (5 bases). Germline CDR1 is SGHKS and CDR2 is YYEKEE (reference sequence). Trimming left V 4 bases short and J 2 bases short, with 13 bases between. This CDR3 comprises 14 residues. As DNA, the CDR3 is TGTGCCAGCAGCCCTGCCCCGGGGACCTACGAGCAGTACTTC. Its translation is CASSPAPGTYEQYF.

This CDR3 is CASSQELGPNTEAFF. The DNA of the CDR3 is TGTGCCAGCAGCCAAGAGCTGGGCCCCAACACTGAAGCTTTCTTT. The chain combines TRBV14 with TRBJ1-1; no reliable D call. Looked up from germline, CDR1 is SGHDN and CDR2 is FVKESK. The CDR3 is made up of 15 amino acids. V was cut by 0 bases and J by 2 bases, with 10 bases left in between. Drawing the rest from reference TRBV14 and TRBJ1-1, the complete variable domain is EAGVTQFPSHSVIEKGQTVTLRCDPISGHDNLYWYRRVMGKEIKFLLHFVKESKQDESGMPNNRFLAERTGGTYSTLKVQPAELEDSGVYFCASSQELGPNTEAFFGQGTRLTVV.

The chain employs TRBV19 and TRBJ2-1; no definite D call. V was shortened by 3 bases and J by 0 bases, with 6 bases between the two germline ends. CDR1 and CDR2 from the germline V gene are LNHDA and SQIVND (reference sequence). The CDR3 is made up of 14 amino acids. CDR3 amino acids: CASSIGFSYNEQFF. The CDR3 region has the DNA TGTGCCAGTAGTATCGGCTTCTCCTACAATGAGCAGTTCTTC.

The V call is TRBV11-2, the J call TRBJ2-1; TRBD2 matches at 7 bases. V gave up 6 bases and J gave up 9 bases; unmatched junction bases: 8. Germline V gives CDR1 SGHAT, CDR2 FQNNGV. The CDR3 loop spans 13 amino acids. The CDR3 protein is CASRTTSDGEQFF. The CDR3 coding sequence is TGTGCCAGCAGGACCACTAGCGACGGTGAGCAGTTCTTC.

The chain links TRBV12-3 or TRBV12-4 to TRBJ1-2; D call uncertain. Trimming removed 0 bases at V and 8 bases at J, with 10 bases between. This CDR3 comprises 13 residues. The DNA of the CDR3 is TGTGCCAGCAGTTTAGCGGCAGTGAGAGGCTACACCTTC. This encodes CASSLAAVRGYTF.